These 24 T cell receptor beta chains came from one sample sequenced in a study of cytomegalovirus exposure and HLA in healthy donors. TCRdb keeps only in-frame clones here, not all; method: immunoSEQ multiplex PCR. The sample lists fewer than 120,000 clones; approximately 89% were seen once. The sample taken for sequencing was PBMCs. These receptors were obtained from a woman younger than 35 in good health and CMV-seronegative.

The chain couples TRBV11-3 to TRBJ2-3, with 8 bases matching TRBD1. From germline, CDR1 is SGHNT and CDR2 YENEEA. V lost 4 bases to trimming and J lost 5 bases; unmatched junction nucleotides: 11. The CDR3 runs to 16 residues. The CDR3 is CASSSAGTGLQDTQYF. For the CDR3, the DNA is TGTGCCAGCAGCTCAGCCGGGACAGGTCTTCAAGATACGCAGTATTTT.

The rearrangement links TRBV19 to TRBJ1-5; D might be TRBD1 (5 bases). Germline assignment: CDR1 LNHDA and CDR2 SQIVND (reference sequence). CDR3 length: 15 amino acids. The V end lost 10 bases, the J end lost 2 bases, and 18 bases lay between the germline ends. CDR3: CATRQGLAGNQPQHF. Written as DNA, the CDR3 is TGTGCCACCCGCCAGGGCCTAGCGGGCAATCAGCCCCAGCATTTT.

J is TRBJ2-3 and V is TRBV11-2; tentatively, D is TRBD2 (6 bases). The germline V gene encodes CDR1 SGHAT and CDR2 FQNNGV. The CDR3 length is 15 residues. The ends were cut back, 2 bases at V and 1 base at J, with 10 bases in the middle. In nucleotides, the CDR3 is TGTGCCAGCAGCTTATTGCGGGGTGGCACAGATACGCAGTATTTT. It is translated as CASSLLRGGTDTQYF.

Here the CDR3 DNA reads TGTGCCAGCAGTTTTAGCGGGAGCCCCACAGATACGCAGTATTTT. Amino acid sequence: CASSFSGSPTDTQYF. The chain links TRBV28 to TRBJ2-3; 9 bases match TRBD2. The J segment lost 2 bases and the V segment lost 3 bases, leaving 3 bases of the junction unmatched. The CDR3 consists of 15 residues. Germline CDR1 is MDHEN and CDR2 is SYDVKM.

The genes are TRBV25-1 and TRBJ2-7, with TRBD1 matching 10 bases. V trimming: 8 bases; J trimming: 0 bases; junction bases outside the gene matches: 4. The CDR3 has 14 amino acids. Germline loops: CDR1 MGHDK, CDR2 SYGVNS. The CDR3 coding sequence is TGTGCCAGCCCGGACAGGGGGAGCTCCTACGAGCAGTACTTC. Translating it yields CASPDRGSSYEQYF.

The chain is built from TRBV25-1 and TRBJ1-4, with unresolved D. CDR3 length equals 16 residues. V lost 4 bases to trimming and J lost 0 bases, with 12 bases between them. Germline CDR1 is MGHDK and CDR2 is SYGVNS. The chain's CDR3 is CASSAMKTATNEKLFF. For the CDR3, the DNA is TGTGCCAGCAGTGCTATGAAAACTGCAACTAATGAAAAACTGTTTTTT.

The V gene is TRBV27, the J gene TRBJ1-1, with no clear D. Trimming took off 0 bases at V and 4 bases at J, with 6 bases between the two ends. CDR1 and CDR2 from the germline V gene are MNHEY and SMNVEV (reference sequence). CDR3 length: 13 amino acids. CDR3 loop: CASSLSSRTEAFF. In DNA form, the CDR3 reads TGTGCCAGCAGTTTATCGTCGCGCACTGAAGCTTTCTTT.

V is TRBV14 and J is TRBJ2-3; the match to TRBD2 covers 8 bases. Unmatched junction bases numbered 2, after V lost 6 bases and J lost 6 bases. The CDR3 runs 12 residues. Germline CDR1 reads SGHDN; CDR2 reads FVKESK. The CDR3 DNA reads TGTGCCAGCAGGGGACTAGGGGATACGCAGTATTTT. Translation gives CASRGLGDTQYF. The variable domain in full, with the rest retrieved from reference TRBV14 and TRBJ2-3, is EAGVTQFPSHSVIEKGQTVTLRCDPISGHDNLYWYRRVMGKEIKFLLHFVKESKQDESGMPNNRFLAERTGGTYSTLKVQPAELEDSGVYFCASRGLGDTQYFGPGTRLTVL.

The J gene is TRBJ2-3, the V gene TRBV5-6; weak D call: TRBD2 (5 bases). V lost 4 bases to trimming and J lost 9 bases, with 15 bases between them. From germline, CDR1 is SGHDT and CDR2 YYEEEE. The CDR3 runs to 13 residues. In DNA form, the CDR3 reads TGTGCCAGCAGCCCCAACCCCGGGGAAACGCAGTATTTT. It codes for CASSPNPGETQYF.

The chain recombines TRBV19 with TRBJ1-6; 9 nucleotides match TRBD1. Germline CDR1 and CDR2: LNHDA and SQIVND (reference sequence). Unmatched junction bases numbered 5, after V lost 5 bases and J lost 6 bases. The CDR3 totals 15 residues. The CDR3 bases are TGTGCCAGTAGTGAAAAACAGGGGGCTAATTCACCCCTCCACTTT. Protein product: CASSEKQGANSPLHF.

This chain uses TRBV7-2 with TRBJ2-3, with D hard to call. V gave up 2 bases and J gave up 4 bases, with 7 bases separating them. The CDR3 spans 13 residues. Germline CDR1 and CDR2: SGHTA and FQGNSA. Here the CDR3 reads CASSLQIADTQYF. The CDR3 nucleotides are TGTGCCAGCAGCTTACAAATAGCAGATACGCAGTATTTT.

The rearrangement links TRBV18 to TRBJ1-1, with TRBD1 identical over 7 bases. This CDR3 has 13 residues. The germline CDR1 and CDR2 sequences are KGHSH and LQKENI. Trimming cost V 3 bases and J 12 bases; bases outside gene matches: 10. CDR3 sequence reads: CASSPMEGARTFF. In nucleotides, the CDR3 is TGTGCCAGCTCACCCATGGAGGGGGCTCGAACTTTCTTT.

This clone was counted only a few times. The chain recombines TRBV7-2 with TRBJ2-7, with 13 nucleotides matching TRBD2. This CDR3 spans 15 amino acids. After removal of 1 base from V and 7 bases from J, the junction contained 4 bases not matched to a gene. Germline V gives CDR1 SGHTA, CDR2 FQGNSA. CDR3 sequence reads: CASSLVGLAGEEQYF. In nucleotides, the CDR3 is TGTGCCAGCAGCTTAGTAGGACTAGCGGGAGAAGAGCAGTACTTC.

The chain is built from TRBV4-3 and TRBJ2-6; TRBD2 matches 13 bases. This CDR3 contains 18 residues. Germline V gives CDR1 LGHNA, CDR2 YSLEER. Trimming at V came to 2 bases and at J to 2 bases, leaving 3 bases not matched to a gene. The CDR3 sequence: CASSQQGLAGTGANVLTF. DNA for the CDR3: TGCGCCAGCAGCCAACAGGGACTAGCGGGAACTGGGGCCAACGTCCTGACTTTC.

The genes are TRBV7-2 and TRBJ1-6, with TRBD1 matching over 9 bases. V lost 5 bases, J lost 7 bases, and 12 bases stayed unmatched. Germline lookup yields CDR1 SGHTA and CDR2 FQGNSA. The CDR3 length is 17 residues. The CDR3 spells CASSPAYRGRPNSPLHF. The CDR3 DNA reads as TGTGCCAGCAGCCCCGCATACAGGGGGCGACCCAATTCACCCCTCCACTTT.

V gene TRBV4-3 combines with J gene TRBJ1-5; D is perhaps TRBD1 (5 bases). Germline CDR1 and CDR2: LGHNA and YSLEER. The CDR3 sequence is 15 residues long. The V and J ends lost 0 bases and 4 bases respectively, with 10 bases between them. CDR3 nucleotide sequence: TGCGCCAGCAGCCAAGATCCCGGGGGGAATCAGCCCCAGCATTTT. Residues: CASSQDPGGNQPQHF.

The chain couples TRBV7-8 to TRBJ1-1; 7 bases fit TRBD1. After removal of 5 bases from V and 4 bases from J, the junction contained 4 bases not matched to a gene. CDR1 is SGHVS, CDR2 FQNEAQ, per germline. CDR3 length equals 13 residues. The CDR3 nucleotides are TGTGCCAGCAGCGTGACAGGGCTCACTGAAGCTTTCTTT. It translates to CASSVTGLTEAFF.

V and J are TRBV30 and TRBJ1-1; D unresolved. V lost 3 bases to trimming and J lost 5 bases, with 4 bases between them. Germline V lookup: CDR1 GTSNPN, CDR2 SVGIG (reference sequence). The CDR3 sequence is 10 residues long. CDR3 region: CAWRETEAFF. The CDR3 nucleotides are TGTGCCTGGAGGGAGACTGAAGCTTTCTTT.

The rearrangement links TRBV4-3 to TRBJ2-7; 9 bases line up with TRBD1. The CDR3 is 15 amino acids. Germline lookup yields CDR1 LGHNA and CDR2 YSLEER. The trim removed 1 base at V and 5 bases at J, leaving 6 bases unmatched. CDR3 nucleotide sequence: TGCGCCAGCAGCCAAGCCTACAGGGGGCTGAACGAGCAGTACTTC. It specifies CASSQAYRGLNEQYF.

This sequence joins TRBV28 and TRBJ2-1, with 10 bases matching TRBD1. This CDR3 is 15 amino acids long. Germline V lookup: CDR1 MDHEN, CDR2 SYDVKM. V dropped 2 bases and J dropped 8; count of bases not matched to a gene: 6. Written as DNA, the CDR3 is TGTGCCAGCAGTTTAGTGGGGACAGGGGTTTATGAGCAGTTCTTC. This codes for CASSLVGTGVYEQFF.

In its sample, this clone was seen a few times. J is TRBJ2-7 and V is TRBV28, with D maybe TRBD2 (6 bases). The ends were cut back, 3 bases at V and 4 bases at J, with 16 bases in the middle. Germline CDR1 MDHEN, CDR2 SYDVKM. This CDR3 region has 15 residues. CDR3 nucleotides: TGTGCCAGCAGTTTGGGGGGAATTAAGGAATACGAGCAGTACTTC. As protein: CASSLGGIKEYEQYF.

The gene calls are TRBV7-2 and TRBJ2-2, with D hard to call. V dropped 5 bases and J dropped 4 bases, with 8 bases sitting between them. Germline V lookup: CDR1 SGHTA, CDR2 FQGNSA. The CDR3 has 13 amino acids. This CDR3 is CASSILFTGELFF. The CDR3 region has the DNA TGTGCCAGCAGCATTCTCTTCACCGGGGAGCTGTTTTTT.

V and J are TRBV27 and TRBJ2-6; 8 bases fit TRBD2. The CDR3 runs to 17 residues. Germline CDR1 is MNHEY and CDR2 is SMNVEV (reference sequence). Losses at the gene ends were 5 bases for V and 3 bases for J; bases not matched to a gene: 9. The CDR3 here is CASSALSGGYGANVLTF. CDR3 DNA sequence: TGTGCCAGCAGTGCCCTAAGCGGGGGCTATGGGGCCAACGTCCTGACTTTC.

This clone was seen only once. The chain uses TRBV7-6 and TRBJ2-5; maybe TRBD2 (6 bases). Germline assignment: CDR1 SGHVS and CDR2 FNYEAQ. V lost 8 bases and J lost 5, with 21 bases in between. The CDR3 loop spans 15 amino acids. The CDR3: CASAVGDSYGETQYF. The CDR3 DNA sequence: TGTGCCAGCGCCGTGGGGGACTCCTACGGGGAGACCCAGTACTTC.